What follows is one T cell receptor (beta chain) and its context. Its specificity is unknown. The sample belongs to a study of cytomegalovirus exposure and HLA in healthy donors. Whole-study context: The Caucasian-associated ancestry cluster contained roughly four fifths of the approximately 430 genotyped donors. Overall study findings and caveats: Specificity of a few CMV-associated chains for CMV antigens was verified in vitro. Earlier results showed most TCR beta V segments being productive about 87% or about 30% of the time. Listed as cytomegalovirus-associated were 150 to 200 TCR beta chains.

CDR3 length: 14 residues. Trimming removed 6 bases from V and 5 bases from J, with 11 bases in between. Germline assignment: CDR1 MNHEY and CDR2 SMNVEV (reference sequence). 60 Vbeta and 13 Jbeta primers were used in PCR. Produced via immunoSEQ multiplex PCR; TCRdb's table is partial and in-frame only. The table has about 92,000 clones, around 74% seen once; the top ten hold around 7.5%. The TCR comes from a man aged 50-60 years in good health and CMV-seropositive. The chain uses TRBV27 and TRBJ1-6; maybe TRBD1 (5 bases). Sequencing input: PBMCs. The CDR3 sequence is CASRWGVDNSPLHF. CDR3 nucleotides: TGTGCCAGCAGGTGGGGGGTAGATAATTCACCCCTCCACTTT.